These 32 T cell receptor beta chains originate from one sample sequenced in a study of T cells after yellow fever vaccination. TCRdb called the 5' RACE reads again in MiXCR, with one record for every CDR3 protein. The data hold about 510,000 distinct CDR3 sequences, with 20% to 25% observed a single time. The sample consisted of PBMCs, taken about 20 days after the first yellow fever vaccination. These receptors were collected from a man aged 18 to 29 who received the YFV17D yellow fever vaccine.

V usage is TRBV5-1 and J usage is TRBJ1-6; no clear D gene. The ends were cut back, 0 bases at V and 4 bases at J, with 5 bases in the middle. Per germline, CDR1 SGHRS and CDR2 YFSETQ. This CDR3 is built from 14 residues. In DNA form, the CDR3 reads TGCGCCAGCAGCTTGGACGTTTATAATTCACCCCTCCACTTT. The encoded protein is CASSLDVYNSPLHF.

CDR3 nucleotide sequence: TGCAGTGCCTGGCCCGGGGGTCTGGAAAGCTCACCCCTCCACTTT. Translated: CSAWPGGLESSPLHF. The chain recombines TRBV20-1 with TRBJ1-6; tentatively, D is TRBD1 (5 bases). The CDR3 consists of 15 residues. Trimming left V 6 bases short and J 10 bases short, with 22 bases between. CDR1 and CDR2 from the germline V gene are DFQATT and SNEGSKA (reference sequence).

The rearrangement joins TRBV10-3 to TRBJ2-5; no clear D. The V and J ends lost 3 bases and 5 bases respectively, with 16 bases between them. The CDR3 covers 15 residues. Germline assignment: CDR1 ENHRY and CDR2 SYGVKD. CDR3 nucleotides: TGTGCCATCAGTGACTCCCGAACAGACGGGGAGACCCAGTACTTC. As protein: CAISDSRTDGETQYF.

This clonotype was picked up a small number of times. The V and J genes are TRBV11-2 and TRBJ2-1, with TRBD2 matching over 8 bases. Trimming at V came to 5 bases and at J to 10 bases, leaving 4 bases not matched to a gene. From germline, CDR1 is SGHAT and CDR2 FQNNGV. The CDR3 covers 12 residues. Here the CDR3 reads CASSEGLGEQFF. The CDR3, as DNA: TGTGCCAGCAGCGAGGGACTAGGAGAGCAGTTCTTC. Looking up the rest from reference TRBV11-2 and TRBJ2-1 gives the full variable domain: EAGVAQSPRYKIIEKRQSVAFWCNPISGHATLYWYQQILGQGPKLLIQFQNNGVVDDSQLPKDRFSAERLKGVDSTLKIQPAKLEDSAVYLCASSEGLGEQFFGPGTRLTVL.

The rearrangement joins TRBV6-5 to TRBJ1-1, with a possible D match to TRBD1 (5 bases). This CDR3 spans 16 amino acids. The V gene lost 0 bases and the J gene lost 0 bases, with 11 bases spanning the gap. Per germline, CDR1 MNHEY and CDR2 SVGAGI. The CDR3 reads CASSYSIGTVNTEAFF. The CDR3, as DNA: TGTGCCAGCAGTTACTCGATTGGGACGGTGAACACTGAAGCTTTCTTT.

The chain carries TRBV6-2 or TRBV6-3 and TRBJ1-5; D gene uncertain. The V gene lost 4 bases and the J gene lost 7 bases, with 8 bases spanning the gap. The CDR3 length is 12 residues. Germline CDR1 and CDR2: MNHEY and SVGEGT. The chain's CDR3 is CASSSVGQPQHF. In DNA form, the CDR3 reads TGTGCCAGCAGTTCAGTCGGGCAGCCCCAGCATTTT.

This clonotype was observed a few times. The chain couples TRBV28 to TRBJ2-2; the D is unclear. The CDR3 is made up of 11 amino acids. Germline V gene data show CDR1 as MDHEN and CDR2 as SYDVKM. Trimming removed 1 base at V and 9 bases at J, with 3 bases between. This CDR3 is CASSLFRELFF. The CDR3 region has the DNA TGTGCCAGCAGTTTATTTAGGGAGCTGTTTTTT. Filled out from reference TRBV28 and TRBJ2-2, the complete variable domain reads DVKVTQSSRYLVKRTGEKVFLECVQDMDHENMFWYRQDPGLGLRLIYFSYDVKMKEKGDIPEGYSVSREKKERFSLILESASTNQTSMYLCASSLFRELFFGEGSRLTVL.

The V and J genes are TRBV10-3 and TRBJ2-7; 9 bases line up with TRBD2. CDR3 length: 13 amino acids. The germline V gene has CDR1 ENHRY and CDR2 SYGVKD. The J segment lost 4 bases and the V segment lost 10 bases, leaving 8 bases of the junction unmatched. The CDR3 loop reads CATSRGGDYEQYV. For the CDR3, the DNA is TGTGCCACCTCACGCGGGGGGGATTACGAGCAGTACGTC.

This clonotype was counted between two and nine times. V usage is TRBV20-1 and J usage is TRBJ1-1; TRBD1 might be the D (5 bases). V was trimmed by 2 bases and J by 11 bases, leaving 12 bases between them. Per the germline V gene, CDR1 is DFQATT and CDR2 is SNEGSKA (reference sequence). CDR3 length equals 11 residues. DNA for the CDR3: TGCAGTGCTAGAAGGCAGGGAAAGGCTTTCTTT. Residues: CSARRQGKAFF.

The chain joins TRBV9 to TRBJ2-3; D may be TRBD2 (5 bases). V was pared by 3 bases and J by 4 bases, with 15 bases between. CDR3 length: 15 amino acids. The germline V gene has CDR1 SGDLS and CDR2 YYNGEE. The CDR3 DNA is TGTGCCAGCAGCGCGAACCCCATCGGGGCAGATACGCAGTATTTT. This translates into CASSANPIGADTQYF.

This clonotype has just one count. The V and J genes are TRBV30 and TRBJ1-5; D call uncertain. CDR1 is GTSNPN, CDR2 SVGIG, per germline (reference sequence). The CDR3 is made up of 12 amino acids. Trimming removed 1 base at V and 2 bases at J, with 3 bases between. For the CDR3, the DNA is TGTGCCTGGAGTGAGGGCAATCAGCCCCAGCATTTT. As protein: CAWSEGNQPQHF.

V usage is TRBV9 and J usage is TRBJ2-3, with 12 bases aligning to TRBD2. The J segment lost 2 bases and the V segment lost 2 bases, leaving 6 bases of the junction unmatched. This CDR3 spans 17 amino acids. Germline CDR1 and CDR2: SGDLS and YYNGEE. This CDR3 reads CASSVTLAGGDTDTQYF. The CDR3 DNA reads TGTGCCAGCAGCGTTACACTAGCGGGGGGAGACACAGATACGCAGTATTTT.

This clonotype came up a few times. This chain uses TRBV7-2 with TRBJ2-4; D not resolved. V was clipped by 1 base and J by 7 bases, with 8 bases between them. The germline V gene has CDR1 SGHTA and CDR2 FQGNSA. This CDR3 region has 13 residues. The CDR3 here is CASSLGPVNIQYF. CDR3 sequence (DNA): TGTGCCAGCAGCTTAGGTCCGGTTAACATTCAGTACTTC.

The rearrangement links TRBV7-2 to TRBJ2-2; D is undetermined. Per germline, CDR1 SGHTA and CDR2 FQGNSA. This CDR3 spans 15 amino acids. Trimming shortened V by 1 base and J by 4 bases, and 10 bases separated the two germline ends. CDR3: CASSLVRFGTGELFF. CDR3 DNA sequence: TGTGCCAGCAGCTTAGTACGTTTCGGCACCGGGGAGCTGTTTTTT.

This clonotype was counted between two and nine times. The chain employs TRBV30 and TRBJ2-7; weak D call: TRBD1 (7 bases). The V end was cut by 4 bases, the J end by 0 bases, with 13 bases between. The CDR3 has 14 residues. Germline values: CDR1 GTSNPN, CDR2 SVGIG (reference sequence). CDR3 sequence reads: CAWKAGTDSYEQYF. In nucleotides, the CDR3 is TGTGCCTGGAAGGCGGGGACAGACTCCTACGAGCAGTACTTC. Full variable domain (outside the CDR3, taken from reference TRBV30 and TRBJ2-7): SQTIHQWPATLVQPVGSPLSLECTVEGTSNPNLYWYRQAAGRGLQLLFYSVGIGQISSEVPQNLSASRPQDRQFILSSKKLLLSDSGFYLCAWKAGTDSYEQYFGPGTRLTVT.

This CDR3 reads CASSLRIGELFF. CDR3 sequence (DNA): TGTGCCAGCAGCCTACGTATCGGGGAGCTGTTTTTT. The chain employs TRBV7-2 and TRBJ2-2; D is unclear. V lost 5 bases and J 7 bases, leaving 8 bases between the germline ends. This CDR3 contains 12 residues. Germline V gene lookup returns CDR1 SGHTA and CDR2 FQGNSA. Drawing the rest from reference TRBV7-2 and TRBJ2-2, the complete variable domain is GAGVSQSPSNKVTEKGKDVELRCDPISGHTALYWYRQSLGQGLEFLIYFQGNSAPDKSGLPSDRFSAERTGGSVSTLTIQRTQQEDSAVYLCASSLRIGELFFGEGSRLTVL.

This chain connects TRBV7-9 to TRBJ2-7; TRBD2 aligns across 10 bases. The CDR3 sequence is 16 residues long. Germline V gene data show CDR1 as SEHNR and CDR2 as FQNEAQ (reference sequence). V shed 5 bases, J shed 2 bases, and the junction held 9 bases outside the gene matches. The CDR3 DNA sequence: TGTGCCAGCAGCCTTGGTGATAGCGGGGGGACCTACGAGCAGTACGTC. It specifies CASSLGDSGGTYEQYV.

There are a few counts of this clonotype. V gene TRBV11-1 combines with J gene TRBJ2-3, with a possible D match to TRBD1 (6 bases). CDR1 and CDR2 (germline): SGHAT, FQDESV (reference sequence). V lost 3 bases, J lost 2 bases, and 21 bases lay in between. The CDR3 runs to 18 residues. CDR3 region: CASSFLTYRDPPTDTQYF. The CDR3 DNA sequence: TGTGCCAGCAGCTTCCTAACCTACAGGGATCCCCCCACAGATACGCAGTATTTT.

This clonotype was seen ten or more times. J is TRBJ1-5 and V is TRBV12-3 or TRBV12-4; D perhaps matches TRBD1 (6 bases). The CDR3 extends over 13 amino acids. V was pared by 6 bases and J by 3 bases, with 9 bases between. This chain's CDR3 is CASRDSNNQPQHF. As DNA, the CDR3 is TGTGCCAGCAGGGACAGCAACAATCAGCCCCAGCATTTT.

This clonotype was seen once. J is TRBJ2-5 and V is TRBV5-6; no clear D gene. Germline loops: CDR1 SGHDT, CDR2 YYEEEE. This CDR3 is built from 18 residues. V was shortened by 4 bases and J by 2 bases, with 24 bases between the two germline ends. The chain's CDR3 is CASSPGRHCLPRQETQYF. CDR3 nucleotide sequence: TGTGCCAGCAGCCCCGGGCGCCACTGCCTACCAAGACAAGAGACCCAGTACTTC.

The chain combines TRBV28 with TRBJ2-2; no clear D. V was cut by 6 bases and J by 3 bases, with 5 bases left in between. This CDR3 region has 12 residues. Germline V gene lookup returns CDR1 MDHEN and CDR2 SYDVKM. The CDR3 sequence: CASRIYTGELFF. Here the CDR3 DNA reads TGTGCCAGCAGGATTTACACCGGGGAGCTGTTTTTT.

The V gene is TRBV29-1, the J gene TRBJ1-2; TRBD1 agrees at 7 bases. J gave up 8 bases and V 7 bases, and 19 bases lay outside the gene matches. CDR3 length: 15 residues. Germline CDR1 is SQVTM and CDR2 is ANQGSEA. CDR3 loop: CSDSLPGQTIAGYTF. The CDR3 DNA is TGCAGCGACTCCCTACCGGGACAGACAATCGCGGGCTACACCTTC. The whole variable domain, filled in from reference TRBV29-1 and TRBJ1-2, reads SAVISQKPSRDICQRGTSLTIQCQVDSQVTMMFWYRQQPGQSLTLIATANQGSEATYESGFVIDKFPISRPNLTFSTLTVSNMSPEDSSIYLCSDSLPGQTIAGYTFGSGTRLTVV.

The chain joins TRBV5-6 to TRBJ2-1; D unclear. In germline, CDR1 is SGHDT, CDR2 YYEEEE. The CDR3 is 15 residues long. The V and J ends lost 0 bases and 5 bases respectively, with 12 bases between them. This chain's CDR3 is CASSLALTVNNEQFF. CDR3 DNA sequence: TGTGCCAGCAGCTTGGCCTTAACCGTTAACAATGAGCAGTTCTTC.

The chain carries TRBV20-1 and TRBJ1-5, with D perhaps TRBD1 (6 bases). Between the trimmed V and J ends, which lost 5 bases and 0 bases, there was a span of 14 bases. Per germline, CDR1 DFQATT and CDR2 SNEGSKA (reference sequence). The CDR3 is made up of 15 amino acids. CDR3 nucleotides: TGCAGTGCTGGGGGGGCAGGCGATAGCAATCAGCCCCAGCATTTT. This translates into CSAGGAGDSNQPQHF.

The table lists this clonotype with a few counts. The genes are TRBV9 and TRBJ1-6, with D perhaps matching TRBD1 (5 bases). Germline CDR1 is SGDLS and CDR2 is YYNGEE. V was clipped by 0 bases and J by 3 bases, with 10 bases between them. The CDR3 loop spans 16 amino acids. The CDR3 loop is CASSVDGRVYNSPLHF. CDR3 DNA: TGTGCCAGCAGCGTAGATGGCAGGGTCTATAATTCACCCCTCCACTTT.

This clonotype was counted only a few times. V is TRBV5-1 and J is TRBJ2-7; D remains ambiguous. V lost 0 bases to trimming and J lost 2 bases, with 9 bases between them. The CDR3 runs 14 residues. The germline V gene has CDR1 SGHRS and CDR2 YFSETQ. The CDR3 DNA is TGCGCCAGCAGCTTGGTCGGGTTCCCCTACGAGCAGTACGTC. Its translation: CASSLVGFPYEQYV.

The CDR3 here is CASSREKQGFSGNTIYF. For the CDR3, the DNA is TGCGCCAGCAGCCGGGAAAAACAGGGCTTCTCTGGAAACACCATATATTTT. This chain joins TRBV4-1 and TRBJ1-3; D is perhaps TRBD1 (6 bases). Trimming cost V 4 bases and J 0 bases, with 16 bases left between them. Looked up from germline, CDR1 is MGHRA and CDR2 is YSYEKL. The CDR3 is 17 amino acids.

V gene TRBV3-1 combines with J gene TRBJ1-3; no reliable D call. V was shortened by 6 bases and J by 2 bases, with 8 bases between the two germline ends. The CDR3 spans 13 residues. Per the germline V gene, CDR1 is LGHDT and CDR2 is YNNKEL (reference sequence). Written as DNA, the CDR3 is TGTGCCAGCAGGCCAGGCCCTGGAAACACCATATATTTT. Translated, it gives CASRPGPGNTIYF.

The CDR3 bases are TGTGCCAGGGTAGACTGGGGGACAGGGCGCCATGAGCAGTTCTTC. Protein sequence: CARVDWGTGRHEQFF. The chain couples TRBV27 to TRBJ2-1; 9 nucleotides align to TRBD1. Germline CDR1 and CDR2: MNHEY and SMNVEV (reference sequence). V trimming: 9 bases; J trimming: 8 bases; junction bases outside the gene matches: 14. The CDR3 consists of 15 residues.

The table lists this clonotype with a few counts. The chain employs TRBV12-3 or TRBV12-4 and TRBJ2-7; tentatively, D is TRBD2 (5 bases). The CDR3 consists of 11 residues. Between the trimmed V and J ends, which lost 3 bases and 5 bases, there was a span of 5 bases. The CDR3 bases are TGTGCCAGCAGTTTCGGGGACGAGCAGTACTTC. Encoded protein: CASSFGDEQYF.

This clonotype was found a few times. V is TRBV6-5 and J is TRBJ2-3; D perhaps matches TRBD1 (5 bases). The V end was cut by 1 base, the J end by 6 bases, with 14 bases between. Germline values: CDR1 MNHEY, CDR2 SVGAGI. The CDR3 spans 15 residues. For the CDR3, the DNA is TGTGCCAGCAGTTACTTAGGGGCCACCCAGGATACGCAGTATTTT. It specifies CASSYLGATQDTQYF.

This clonotype came up a few times. The rearrangement uses TRBV12-3 or TRBV12-4 and TRBJ1-6; D unclear. This CDR3 is 14 amino acids long. V lost 2 bases and J lost 7, with 9 bases in between. Here the CDR3 DNA reads TGTGCCAGCAGTTTAAGACAAGGGAATTCACCCCTCCACTTT. Its protein product is CASSLRQGNSPLHF.